The rows below give T cell receptor beta chains drawn from one sample of a study of T-cell memory formation after mild COVID-19. MiXCR, run by TCRdb on the 5' RACE reads, gives a single entry per CDR3 protein. The sample shows over 500,000 distinct CDR3 sequences, roughly 17% of them seen only once. The sequenced sample consisted of PBMCs or a T cell subset sorted from them (not recorded which). The receptors stem from an adult woman who had mild COVID-19 (a few samples of this study predate the infection). Cell type and time point are not known. Both conserved end residues are part of each CDR3. The order of the fields is D gene, V gene, J gene, CDR3 protein. The D gene is left open where the match is weak.

>TRBD2|TRBV7-8|TRBJ2-1
CASSPQTSANEQFF
>TRBD1|TRBV18|TRBJ2-7
CASSQDRGRYEQYF
>-|TRBV5-1|TRBJ2-1
CASSPPRPTSTYNEQFF
>TRBD1|TRBV9|TRBJ1-2
CASSETGLYGYTF
>-|TRBV3-1|TRBJ1-1
CASSQPGRAEAFF
>-|TRBV4-1|TRBJ2-6
CASSQDYLAGANVLTF
>-|TRBV7-2|TRBJ1-4
CASSFDYKGELFF
>TRBD2|TRBV2|TRBJ2-3
CASHLPSGGAGTDTQYF
>-|TRBV12-3/TRBV12-4|TRBJ2-5
CASSPGARGEETQYF
>TRBD1|TRBV7-6|TRBJ1-1
CASSPGTASEAFF
>-|TRBV7-8|TRBJ2-1
CASSFGVADPYNEQFF
>TRBD1|TRBV7-6|TRBJ1-1
CASSTFSGTANTEAFF
>-|TRBV7-9|TRBJ2-7
CASSSVIAGLNYEQYF
>TRBD2|TRBV27|TRBJ2-3
CASSSRGGATDTQYF
>-|TRBV7-2|TRBJ1-4
CASSPVFSEKLFF